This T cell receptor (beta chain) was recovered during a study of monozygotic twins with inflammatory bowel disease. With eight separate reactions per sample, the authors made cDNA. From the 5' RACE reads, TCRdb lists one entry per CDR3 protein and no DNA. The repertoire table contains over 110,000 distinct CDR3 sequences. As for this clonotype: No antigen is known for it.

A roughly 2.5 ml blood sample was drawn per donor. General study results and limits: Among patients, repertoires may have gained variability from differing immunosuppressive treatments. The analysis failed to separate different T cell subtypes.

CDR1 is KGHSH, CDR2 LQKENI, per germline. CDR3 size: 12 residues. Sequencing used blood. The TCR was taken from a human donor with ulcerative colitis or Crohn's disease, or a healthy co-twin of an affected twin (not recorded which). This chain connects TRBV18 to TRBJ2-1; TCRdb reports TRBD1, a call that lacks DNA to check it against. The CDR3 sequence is CASSNGQGDQFF. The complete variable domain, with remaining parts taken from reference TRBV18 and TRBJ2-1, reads NAGVMQNPRHLVRRRGQEARLRCSPMKGHSHVYWYRQLPEEGLKFMVYLQKENIIDESGMPKERFSAEFPKEGPSILRIQQVVRGDSAAYFCASSNGQGDQFFGPGTRLTVL.